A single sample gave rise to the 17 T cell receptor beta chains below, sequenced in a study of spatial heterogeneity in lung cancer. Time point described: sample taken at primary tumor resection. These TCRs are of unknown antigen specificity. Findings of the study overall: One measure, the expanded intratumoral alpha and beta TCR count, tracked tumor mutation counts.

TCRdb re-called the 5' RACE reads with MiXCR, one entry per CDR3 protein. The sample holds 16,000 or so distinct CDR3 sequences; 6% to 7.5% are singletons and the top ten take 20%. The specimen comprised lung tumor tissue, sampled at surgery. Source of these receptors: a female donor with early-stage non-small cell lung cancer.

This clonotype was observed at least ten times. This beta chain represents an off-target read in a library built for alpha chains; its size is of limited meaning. The DNA of the CDR3 is TGTGCCAGCAGCCGAGGACGGGATAATTCACCCCTCCACTTT. Its protein product is CASSRGRDNSPLHF. The V call is TRBV5-4, the J call TRBJ1-6, with D unclear. With 4 bases removed from V and 5 bases from J, the gap between germline ends came to 10 bases. The CDR3 spans 14 residues. The germline CDR1 and CDR2 sequences are SGHNT and YYREEE (reference sequence).

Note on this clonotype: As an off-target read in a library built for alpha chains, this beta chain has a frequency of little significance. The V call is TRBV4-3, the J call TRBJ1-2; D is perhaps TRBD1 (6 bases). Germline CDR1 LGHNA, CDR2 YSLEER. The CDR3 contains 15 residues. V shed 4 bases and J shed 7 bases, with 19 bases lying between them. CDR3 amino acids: CASSPSGEGTGGYTF. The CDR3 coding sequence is TGCGCCAGCAGCCCCTCAGGGGAGGGCACTGGTGGCTACACCTTC.

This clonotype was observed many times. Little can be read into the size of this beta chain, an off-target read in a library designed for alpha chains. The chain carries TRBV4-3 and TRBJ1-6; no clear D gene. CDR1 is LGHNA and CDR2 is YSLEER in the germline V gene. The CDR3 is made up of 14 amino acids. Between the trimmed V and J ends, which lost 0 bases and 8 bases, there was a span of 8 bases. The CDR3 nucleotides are TGCGCCAGCAGCCAAGATTTCGCGGATTCACCCCTCCACTTT. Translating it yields CASSQDFADSPLHF.

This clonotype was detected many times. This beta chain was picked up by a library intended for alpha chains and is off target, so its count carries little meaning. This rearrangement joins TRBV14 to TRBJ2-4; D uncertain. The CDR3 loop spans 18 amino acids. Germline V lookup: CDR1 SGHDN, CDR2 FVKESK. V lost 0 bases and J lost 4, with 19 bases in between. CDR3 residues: CASSQDGTRTQKKNIQYF. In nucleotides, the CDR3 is TGTGCCAGCAGCCAAGATGGCACACGGACGCAAAAAAAAAACATTCAGTACTTC. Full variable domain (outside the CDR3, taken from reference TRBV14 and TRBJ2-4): EAGVTQFPSHSVIEKGQTVTLRCDPISGHDNLYWYRRVMGKEIKFLLHFVKESKQDESGMPNNRFLAERTGGTYSTLKVQPAELEDSGVYFCASSQDGTRTQKKNIQYFGAGTRLSVL.

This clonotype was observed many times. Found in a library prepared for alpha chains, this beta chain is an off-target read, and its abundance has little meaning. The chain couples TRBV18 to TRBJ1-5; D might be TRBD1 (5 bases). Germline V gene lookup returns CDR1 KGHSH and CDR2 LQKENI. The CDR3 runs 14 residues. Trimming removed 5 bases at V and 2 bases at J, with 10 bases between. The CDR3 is CASSSGVGNQPQHF. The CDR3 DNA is TGTGCCAGCTCATCGGGGGTTGGCAATCAGCCCCAGCATTTT.

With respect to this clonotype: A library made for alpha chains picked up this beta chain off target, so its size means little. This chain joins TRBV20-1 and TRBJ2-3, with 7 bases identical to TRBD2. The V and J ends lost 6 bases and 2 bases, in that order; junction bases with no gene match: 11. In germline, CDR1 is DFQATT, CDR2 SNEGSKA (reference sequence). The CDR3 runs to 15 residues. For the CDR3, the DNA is TGCAGTGCGTTTCCCCCTAGCGGCCTCACAGATACGCAGTATTTT. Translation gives CSAFPPSGLTDTQYF.

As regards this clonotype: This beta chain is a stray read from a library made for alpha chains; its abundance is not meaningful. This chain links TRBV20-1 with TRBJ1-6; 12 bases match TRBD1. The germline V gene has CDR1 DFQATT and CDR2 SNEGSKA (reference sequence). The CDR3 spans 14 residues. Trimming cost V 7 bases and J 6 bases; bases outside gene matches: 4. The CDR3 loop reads CSGGQGAPNSPLHF. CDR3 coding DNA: TGCAGTGGGGGACAGGGGGCTCCTAATTCACCCCTCCACTTT.

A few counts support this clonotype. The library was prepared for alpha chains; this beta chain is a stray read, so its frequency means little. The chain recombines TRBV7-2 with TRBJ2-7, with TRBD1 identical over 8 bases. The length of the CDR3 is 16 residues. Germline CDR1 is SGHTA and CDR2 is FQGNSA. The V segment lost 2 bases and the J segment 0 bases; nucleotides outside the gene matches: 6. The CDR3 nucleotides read TGTGCCAGCAGCTTACTCTCAGGACAGGGCTCCTACGAGCAGTACTTC. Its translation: CASSLLSGQGSYEQYF. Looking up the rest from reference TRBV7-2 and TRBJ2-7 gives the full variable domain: GAGVSQSPSNKVTEKGKDVELRCDPISGHTALYWYRQSLGQGLEFLIYFQGNSAPDKSGLPSDRFSAERTGGSVSTLTIQRTQQEDSAVYLCASSLLSGQGSYEQYFGPGTRLTVT.

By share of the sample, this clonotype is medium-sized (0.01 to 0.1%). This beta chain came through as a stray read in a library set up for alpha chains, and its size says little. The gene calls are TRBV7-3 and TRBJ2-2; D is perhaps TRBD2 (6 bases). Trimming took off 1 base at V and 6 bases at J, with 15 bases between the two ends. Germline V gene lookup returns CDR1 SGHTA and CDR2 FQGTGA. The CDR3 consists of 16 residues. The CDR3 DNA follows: TGTGCCAGCAGCTTAAATGCGGGGTTTAAAGCCGGGGAGCTGTTTTTT. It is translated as CASSLNAGFKAGELFF.

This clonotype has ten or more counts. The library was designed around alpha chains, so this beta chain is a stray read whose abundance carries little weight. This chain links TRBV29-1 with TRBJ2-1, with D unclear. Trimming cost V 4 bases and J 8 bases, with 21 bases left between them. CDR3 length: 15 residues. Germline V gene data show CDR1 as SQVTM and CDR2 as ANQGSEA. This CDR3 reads CSVVGTTYAADEQFF. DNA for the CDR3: TGCAGCGTTGTGGGCACCACTTACGCGGCGGATGAGCAGTTCTTC.

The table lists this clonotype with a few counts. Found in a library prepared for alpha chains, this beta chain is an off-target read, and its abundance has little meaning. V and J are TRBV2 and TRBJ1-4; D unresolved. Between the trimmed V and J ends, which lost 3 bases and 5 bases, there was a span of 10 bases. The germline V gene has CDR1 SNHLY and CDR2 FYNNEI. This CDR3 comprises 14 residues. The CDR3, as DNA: TGTGCCAGCAGTGACTTACGGGAAAATGAAAAACTGTTTTTT. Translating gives CASSDLRENEKLFF.

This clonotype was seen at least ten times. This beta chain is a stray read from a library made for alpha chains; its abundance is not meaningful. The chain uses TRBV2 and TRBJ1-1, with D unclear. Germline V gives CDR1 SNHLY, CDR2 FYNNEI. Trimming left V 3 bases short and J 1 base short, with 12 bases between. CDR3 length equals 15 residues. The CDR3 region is CASSDGVGWNTEAFF. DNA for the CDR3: TGTGCCAGCAGTGATGGTGTGGGATGGAACACTGAAGCTTTCTTT. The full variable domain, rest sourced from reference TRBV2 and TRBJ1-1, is EPEVTQTPSHQVTQMGQEVILRCVPISNHLYFYWYRQILGQKVEFLVSFYNNEISEKSEIFDDQFSVERPDGSNFTLKIRSTKLEDSAMYFCASSDGVGWNTEAFFGQGTRLTVV.

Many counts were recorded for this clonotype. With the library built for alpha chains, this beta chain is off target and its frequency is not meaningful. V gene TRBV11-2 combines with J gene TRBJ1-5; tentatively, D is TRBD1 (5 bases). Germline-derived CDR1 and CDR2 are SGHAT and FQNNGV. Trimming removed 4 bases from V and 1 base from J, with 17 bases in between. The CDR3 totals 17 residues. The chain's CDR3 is CASSSSTLGESNQPQHF. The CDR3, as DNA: TGTGCCAGCAGCTCCTCGACGTTGGGGGAGAGCAATCAGCCCCAGCATTTT.

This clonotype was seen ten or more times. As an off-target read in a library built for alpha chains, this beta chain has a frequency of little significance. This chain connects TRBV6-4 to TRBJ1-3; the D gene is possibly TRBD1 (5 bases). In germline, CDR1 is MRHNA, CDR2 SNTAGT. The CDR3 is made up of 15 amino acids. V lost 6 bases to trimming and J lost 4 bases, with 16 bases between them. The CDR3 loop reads CASRRAAGAGNTIYF. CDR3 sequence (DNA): TGTGCCAGCAGGCGGGCCGCCGGGGCGGGAAACACCATATATTTT.

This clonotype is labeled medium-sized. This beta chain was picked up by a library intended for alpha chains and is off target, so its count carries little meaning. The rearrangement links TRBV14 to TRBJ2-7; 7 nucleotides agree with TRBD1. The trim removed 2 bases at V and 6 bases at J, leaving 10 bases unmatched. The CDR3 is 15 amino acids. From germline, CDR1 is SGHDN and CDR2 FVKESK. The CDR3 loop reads CASSQFQGKGAEQYF. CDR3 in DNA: TGTGCCAGCAGCCAATTTCAGGGGAAGGGGGCCGAGCAGTACTTC.

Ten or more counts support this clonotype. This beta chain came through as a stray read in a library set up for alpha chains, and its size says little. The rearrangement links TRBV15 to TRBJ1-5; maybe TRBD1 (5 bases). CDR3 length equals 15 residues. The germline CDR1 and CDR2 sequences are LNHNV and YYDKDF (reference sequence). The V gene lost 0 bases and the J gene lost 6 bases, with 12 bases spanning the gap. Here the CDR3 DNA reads TGTGCCACCAGCAGAGATGGATGGGGGAGTCAGCCCCAGCATTTT. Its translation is CATSRDGWGSQPQHF.

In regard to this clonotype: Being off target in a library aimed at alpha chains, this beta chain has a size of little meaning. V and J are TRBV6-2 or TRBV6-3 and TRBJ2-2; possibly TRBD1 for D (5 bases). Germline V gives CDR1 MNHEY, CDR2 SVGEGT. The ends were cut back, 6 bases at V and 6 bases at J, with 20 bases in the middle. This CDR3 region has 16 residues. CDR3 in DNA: TGTGCCAGCAGCCCCCTAGGGGTAAAGTTGGCCGGGGAGCTGTTTTTT. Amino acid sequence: CASSPLGVKLAGELFF.